The T cell receptor (beta chain) described here comes from a study of shared clonotypes between healthy human individuals. Germline V gene sequence: CDR1 MGHRA, CDR2 YSYEKL. V lost 1 base and J lost 5, with 15 bases in between. There are 15 residues in the CDR3. Repertoires were generated with immunoSEQ multiplex PCR, while TCRdb's copy carries only in-frame clones and drops some. The table includes more than 500,000 clones, about 96% detected once. The sequenced sample was naive CD4+ T cells sorted from blood. Subset meaning: CD45RA+ positively selected. This clonotype was obtained from a woman younger than 45 in good health. The chain carries TRBV4-1 and TRBJ2-7, with D unclear. CDR3 in DNA: TGCGCCAGCAGCCAAGCGTTCCAACCCCTCAACGAGCAGTACTTC. It specifies CASSQAFQPLNEQYF.